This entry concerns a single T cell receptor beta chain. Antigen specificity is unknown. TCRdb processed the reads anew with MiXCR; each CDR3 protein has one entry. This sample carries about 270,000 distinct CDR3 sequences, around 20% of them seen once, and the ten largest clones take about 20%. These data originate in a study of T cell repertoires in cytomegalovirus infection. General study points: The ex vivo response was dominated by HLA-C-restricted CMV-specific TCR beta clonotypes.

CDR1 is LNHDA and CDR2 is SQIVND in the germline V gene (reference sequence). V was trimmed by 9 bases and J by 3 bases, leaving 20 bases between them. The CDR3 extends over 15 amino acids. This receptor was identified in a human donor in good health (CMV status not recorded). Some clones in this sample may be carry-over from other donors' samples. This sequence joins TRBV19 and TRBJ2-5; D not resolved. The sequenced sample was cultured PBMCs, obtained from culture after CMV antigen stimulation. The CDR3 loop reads CASRWTSGDEETQYF. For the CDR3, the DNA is TGTGCCAGCCGATGGACCTCTGGGGATGAAGAGACCCAGTACTTC.